Here is one T cell receptor (beta chain) with its context. Its target is not known. V lost 3 bases and J 1 base, leaving 6 bases between the germline ends. CDR3 size: 13 residues. Looked up from germline, CDR1 is PRHDT and CDR2 is FYEKMQ (reference sequence). The data were obtained in a study of STAT3 mutations in large granular lymphocyte leukemia. Study-level background: Canonical activating STAT3 mutations were detected in roughly half of the longitudinally sequenced T-LGLL patients.

Here immunoSEQ multiplex PCR was the method, and the copy in TCRdb shows in-frame clones only, minus some. Among approximately 29,000 clones listed, around 88% were seen once. Study-level points and caveats: TCR clonotype switching after therapy occurred in about 30% of the 18 patients. In T-cell large granular lymphocyte leukemia, about half of patients showed multiple immunodominant subclonotypes. Clonal expansion was inferred from samples taken at other timepoints. A small but highly pathogenic clone may have been missed.

Sequenced: peripheral blood mononuclear cells. The source is a man aged 60 to 75 with T-cell large granular lymphocyte leukemia. Some clones in this sample may be carry-over from other donors' samples. This chain uses TRBV13 with TRBJ1-2, with no clear D. The CDR3 protein is CASSLRDNYGYTF. The CDR3 nucleotides are TGTGCCAGCAGCTTGAGGGATAACTATGGCTACACCTTC.